Below are 28 T cell receptor beta chains sequenced from a single sample in a study of T cell responses to AZD1222 COVID-19 vaccine. Produced via immunoSEQ multiplex PCR; TCRdb's table is partial and in-frame only. The sample yields around 140,000 clones, roughly nine tenths seen once. The sample here was peripheral blood, taken on day 0 of AZD1222 vaccination. The source is an adult in good health.

The CDR3 DNA sequence: TGCAGTGCTAGTGAAGGGGCCTACCCCACTGAAGCTTTCTTT. This codes for CSASEGAYPTEAFF. V gene TRBV20-1 combines with J gene TRBJ1-1; weak D call: TRBD1 (5 bases). Germline lookup yields CDR1 DFQATT and CDR2 SNEGSKA (reference sequence). The CDR3 consists of 14 residues. Trimming left V 3 bases short and J 4 bases short, with 15 bases between.

The chain combines TRBV30 with TRBJ1-4, with 10 bases aligning to TRBD1. Germline V gene data show CDR1 as GTSNPN and CDR2 as SVGIG (reference sequence). V trimming: 2 bases; J trimming: 8 bases; junction bases outside the gene matches: 5. The length of the CDR3 is 14 residues. In DNA form, the CDR3 reads TGTGCCTGGAGTCGACAGGGGGCGGAGGAAAAACTGTTTTTT. Its protein is CAWSRQGAEEKLFF.

The V gene is TRBV15, the J gene TRBJ1-6; D perhaps matches TRBD1 (5 bases). This CDR3 has 15 residues. Germline-derived CDR1 and CDR2 are LNHNV and YYDKDF (reference sequence). V lost 1 base and J 13 bases, leaving 17 bases between the germline ends. CDR3 coding DNA: TGTGCCACCAGCAGAGGATCTCAGCAGGGAAACCCCCTCCACTTT. It specifies CATSRGSQQGNPLHF. Together with reference TRBV15 and TRBJ1-6, the CDR3 gives the full variable domain: DAMVIQNPRYQVTQFGKPVTLSCSQTLNHNVMYWYQQKSSQAPKLLFHYYDKDFNNEADTPDNFQSRRPNTSFCFLDIRSPGLGDTAMYLCATSRGSQQGNPLHFGNGTRLTVT.

This clone was counted only a few times. This chain joins TRBV11-1 and TRBJ1-1; D is uncertain. This CDR3 has 15 amino acids. V was trimmed by 5 bases and J by 7 bases, leaving 20 bases between them. Looked up from germline, CDR1 is SGHAT and CDR2 is FQDESV (reference sequence). The CDR3 loop reads CASSLMGVRTDEAFF. Written as DNA, the CDR3 is TGTGCCAGCAGCCTAATGGGTGTACGGACGGATGAAGCTTTCTTT. Full variable domain (outside the CDR3, taken from reference TRBV11-1 and TRBJ1-1): EAEVAQSPRYKITEKSQAVAFWCDPISGHATLYWYRQILGQGPELLVQFQDESVVDDSQLPKDRFSAERLKGVDSTLKIQPAELGDSAMYLCASSLMGVRTDEAFFGQGTRLTVV.

The V call is TRBV19, the J call TRBJ2-3; weak D call: TRBD1 (5 bases). The CDR3 consists of 15 residues. Germline loops: CDR1 LNHDA, CDR2 SQIVND (reference sequence). V was shortened by 5 bases and J by 0 bases, with 12 bases between the two germline ends. The CDR3 loop reads CASSWQGTSTDTQYF. CDR3 nucleotide sequence: TGTGCCAGTAGTTGGCAGGGCACTAGCACAGATACGCAGTATTTT.

The chain carries TRBV2 and TRBJ2-2; no clear D. The CDR3 is 15 amino acids. V was pared by 4 bases and J by 0 bases, with 9 bases between. CDR1 is SNHLY, CDR2 FYNNEI, per germline. The CDR3 DNA follows: TGTGCCAGCAGTGTACAACACTCGAACACCGGGGAGCTGTTTTTT. It translates to CASSVQHSNTGELFF.

This clone was detected a few times. The chain links TRBV14 to TRBJ2-1; TRBD2 might be the D (5 bases). There are 15 residues in the CDR3. Germline V gene sequence: CDR1 SGHDN, CDR2 FVKESK. Trimming pared 4 bases from V and 4 bases from J, leaving 14 bases between. CDR3: CASSPTGLGYNEQFF. In DNA, the CDR3 is TGTGCCAGCAGCCCCACGGGGTTGGGGTACAATGAGCAGTTCTTC.

The chain employs TRBV14 and TRBJ1-1; 10 bases map to TRBD1. This CDR3 is 17 amino acids long. Germline CDR1 and CDR2: SGHDN and FVKESK. The junction had 14 bases not matched to a gene; V was cut back by 8 bases and J by 2 bases. CDR3 sequence: CASGEWDRGIENTEAFF. Here the CDR3 DNA reads TGTGCCAGCGGAGAATGGGACAGGGGAATTGAAAACACTGAAGCTTTCTTT.

V usage is TRBV15 and J usage is TRBJ2-7, with a weak D call TRBD1 (6 bases). V shed 4 bases and J shed 5 bases, with 12 bases lying between them. From germline, CDR1 is LNHNV and CDR2 YYDKDF (reference sequence). CDR3 length equals 13 residues. As DNA, the CDR3 is TGTGCCACCAGCACGGACAGTCGCGACGAGCAGTACTTC. Protein product: CATSTDSRDEQYF.

The rearrangement uses TRBV7-9 and TRBJ2-7; TRBD2 might be the D (6 bases). Germline assignment: CDR1 SEHNR and CDR2 FQNEAQ (reference sequence). This CDR3 has 14 amino acids. V dropped 5 bases and J dropped 6 bases, with 17 bases sitting between them. For the CDR3, the DNA is TGTGCCAGCAGCCTCAACTCTCTCGGGAGCGAGCAGTACTTC. This translates into CASSLNSLGSEQYF.

J is TRBJ1-2 and V is TRBV16; TRBD1 aligns across 10 bases. The CDR3 extends over 13 amino acids. Germline CDR1 KGHSY, CDR2 FQNENV. V shed 4 bases and J 13 bases; nucleotides not matched to a gene: 9. The CDR3 coding sequence is TGTGCCAGCAGCCCTCCGGGACAGGGGCCCAGCACCTTC. As protein: CASSPPGQGPSTF.

The V call is TRBV7-9, the J call TRBJ1-1; TRBD1 aligns across 7 bases. J gave up 4 bases and V 10 bases, and 6 bases lay outside the gene matches. CDR3 length: 12 residues. Germline CDR1 reads SEHNR; CDR2 reads FQNEAQ (reference sequence). CDR3 sequence: CANDRAPTEAFF. As DNA, the CDR3 is TGTGCCAACGACAGGGCACCCACTGAAGCTTTCTTT.

The chain has TRBV20-1 and TRBJ2-3; D is uncertain. The CDR3 loop spans 11 amino acids. The germline V gene encodes CDR1 DFQATT and CDR2 SNEGSKA (reference sequence). V dropped 3 bases and J dropped 8 bases, with 9 bases sitting between them. CDR3 protein: CSASLLSTQYF. The CDR3 DNA is TGCAGTGCTAGCCTCCTTAGTACGCAGTATTTT.

The V call is TRBV5-5, the J call TRBJ2-3; perhaps D is TRBD1 or TRBD2 (5 bases each). V gave up 4 bases and J gave up 4 bases, with 19 bases separating them. This CDR3 contains 16 residues. Germline CDR1 reads SGHKS; CDR2 reads YYEKEE (reference sequence). The CDR3 DNA sequence: TGTGCCAGCAGCCCTACCGGGGCCCCGACCCCAGATACGCAGTATTTT. Its translation: CASSPTGAPTPDTQYF. Complete variable domain (other parts from reference TRBV5-5 and TRBJ2-3): DAGVTQSPTHLIKTRGQQVTLRCSPISGHKSVSWYQQVLGQGPQFIFQYYEKEERGRGNFPDRFSARQFPNYSSELNVNALLLGDSALYLCASSPTGAPTPDTQYFGPGTRLTVL.

The chain combines TRBV11-3 with TRBJ2-1; D gene ambiguous. Per germline, CDR1 SGHNT and CDR2 YENEEA. Trimming cost V 5 bases and J 2 bases, with 10 bases left between them. There are 14 residues in the CDR3. CDR3: CASSQDAAYNEQFF. The CDR3 bases are TGTGCCAGCAGCCAGGACGCTGCCTACAATGAGCAGTTCTTC.

The chain carries TRBV27 and TRBJ1-4, with D possibly TRBD1 on 5 matching bases. Trimming shortened V by 7 bases and J by 8 bases, and 17 bases separated the two germline ends. Germline V gene lookup returns CDR1 MNHEY and CDR2 SMNVEV (reference sequence). This CDR3 has 14 residues. This CDR3 is CASKGQGGVEKLFF. CDR3 bases: TGTGCCAGCAAAGGGCAGGGAGGAGTGGAAAAACTGTTTTTT.

The chain is built from TRBV15 and TRBJ1-2, with D perhaps matching TRBD1 (5 bases). CDR1 and CDR2 (germline): LNHNV, YYDKDF (reference sequence). V gave up 5 bases and J gave up 4 bases, with 8 bases separating them. The CDR3 runs 12 residues. DNA for the CDR3: TGTGCCACCAGCGCACAGGTCTATGGCTACACCTTC. Protein product: CATSAQVYGYTF.

For this clone: Other DNA sequences in this sample translate to the same CDR3. V gene TRBV12-3 or TRBV12-4 combines with J gene TRBJ1-2, with 7 bases that match TRBD1. CDR3 length: 13 residues. Trimming at V came to 5 bases and at J to 4 bases, leaving 4 bases not matched to a gene. CDR3 sequence (DNA): TGTGCCAGCAGTCGGACAGGAACCTATGGCTACACCTTC. Translated, it gives CASSRTGTYGYTF.

The rearrangement joins TRBV12-3 or TRBV12-4 to TRBJ2-7; D is perhaps TRBD2 (5 bases). Trimming took off 4 bases at V and 4 bases at J, with 8 bases between the two ends. This CDR3 is built from 12 residues. This CDR3 reads CASSSGEYEQYF. DNA of the CDR3: TGTGCCAGCAGTTCCGGGGAATACGAGCAGTACTTC.

The V gene is TRBV7-9, the J gene TRBJ1-1; D is perhaps TRBD1 (6 bases). Germline loops: CDR1 SEHNR, CDR2 FQNEAQ (reference sequence). This CDR3 is built from 13 residues. V lost 1 base and J 10 bases, leaving 13 bases between the germline ends. CDR3 nucleotide sequence: TGTGCCAGCAGCTTAGGAAACAGGGATGTAGCTTTCTTT. This translates into CASSLGNRDVAFF.

This clone has just one count. The chain links TRBV11-1 to TRBJ2-7; TRBD2 might be the D (5 bases). The length of the CDR3 is 14 residues. V was pared by 6 bases and J by 7 bases, with 19 bases between. Germline values: CDR1 SGHAT, CDR2 FQDESV (reference sequence). CDR3 sequence (DNA): TGTGCCAGCAGTATAGGGCCGGGAACCGAGGAGCAGTACTTC. Its protein is CASSIGPGTEEQYF.

The gene calls are TRBV9 and TRBJ1-4; D unclear. Trimming took 7 bases from V and 2 from J, leaving 18 bases between them. The CDR3 length is 16 residues. Germline V gives CDR1 SGDLS, CDR2 YYNGEE. CDR3 protein: CASLTFFRVTNEKLFF. CDR3 nucleotide sequence: TGTGCCAGCCTCACGTTCTTTCGGGTGACTAATGAAAAACTGTTTTTT.

The chain carries TRBV12-3 or TRBV12-4 and TRBJ1-1; TRBD1 matches 7 bases. CDR3 length: 13 residues. The ends lost 6 bases at V and 0 bases at J; junction bases unmatched: 1. The CDR3 DNA reads as TGTGCCAGCAGGACAGGGATGAACACTGAAGCTTTCTTT. Its protein is CASRTGMNTEAFF.

The rearrangement links TRBV4-3 to TRBJ2-2; 7 bases map to TRBD2. Germline lookup yields CDR1 LGHNA and CDR2 YSLEER. The CDR3 runs 13 residues. Trimming removed 2 bases from V and 7 bases from J; junction bases left unmatched: 1. The CDR3 nucleotides are TGCGCCAGCAGCCAAAGGGAGGGCGGGGAGCTGTTTTTT. It yields the protein CASSQREGGELFF.

This clone was seen a single time. The rearrangement uses TRBV6-4 and TRBJ2-3; D gene ambiguous. Germline-derived CDR1 and CDR2 are MRHNA and SNTAGT. Trimming took 3 bases from V and 4 from J, leaving 8 bases between them. The CDR3 covers 13 residues. CDR3 nucleotide sequence: TGTGCCAGCAGTGAAAATGAAGCAGATACGCAGTATTTT. Protein sequence: CASSENEADTQYF.

With regard to this clone: Other DNA sequences within the sample encode an identical CDR3. J is TRBJ1-5 and V is TRBV30; D is uncertain. Per germline, CDR1 GTSNPN and CDR2 SVGIG (reference sequence). With 2 bases removed from V and 2 bases from J, the gap between germline ends came to 7 bases. The CDR3 covers 13 residues. The DNA for the CDR3 is TGTGCCTGGAGTAGCCAGGGCAATCAGCCCCAGCATTTT. Translating gives CAWSSQGNQPQHF. The complete variable domain, with remaining parts taken from reference TRBV30 and TRBJ1-5, reads SQTIHQWPATLVQPVGSPLSLECTVEGTSNPNLYWYRQAAGRGLQLLFYSVGIGQISSEVPQNLSASRPQDRQFILSSKKLLLSDSGFYLCAWSSQGNQPQHFGDGTRLSIL.

This chain uses TRBV7-2 with TRBJ2-4, with D tentatively TRBD2 (6 bases). The CDR3 has 12 amino acids. V dropped 3 bases and J dropped 8 bases, with 8 bases sitting between them. In germline, CDR1 is SGHTA, CDR2 FQGNSA. CDR3 amino acids: CASSLWGDIQYF. DNA of the CDR3: TGTGCCAGCAGCTTGTGGGGGGACATTCAGTACTTC.

This chain uses TRBV18 with TRBJ2-1; D might be TRBD1 (6 bases). The CDR3 sequence is 16 residues long. CDR1 and CDR2 (germline): KGHSH, LQKENI. V was cut by 3 bases and J by 0 bases, with 12 bases left in between. The CDR3 loop reads CASSPPGHLSYNEQFF. Written as DNA, the CDR3 is TGTGCCAGCTCACCTCCGGGACACCTCTCCTACAATGAGCAGTTCTTC.